This T cell receptor beta chain originates from a study of blood T cell repertoires in COVID-19. Study summary: There were acute and convalescent COVID-19 samples, and they came from the United States, Italy and Spain. Sample material is recorded as cDNA or gDNA derived from T cells, B-cell-depleted T cells, or PBMCs.

A single count supports this clone. Patients from Seattle were sampled longitudinally, starting during active infection. In the original analysis: Reference gene primers were amplified, and this amplification served to estimate nucleated cell counts. Sequencing used immunoSEQ multiplex PCR; TCRdb keeps in-frame clones, though not all of them. For V, J and clone size, that table is used; D and trimming come from the DNA. Here the sample spans about 260,000 clones, roughly 88% being singletons. The CDR3 covers 13 residues. With V trimmed by 7 bases and J by 9 bases, 12 bases remained unmatched. The germline CDR1 and CDR2 sequences are GTSNPN and SVGIG (reference sequence).

Sequenced material: peripheral blood. This chain connects TRBV30 to TRBJ2-1; 7 bases are a match to TRBD1. This clonotype was sampled from a woman in her 70s with COVID-19, enrolled during active disease. CDR3 coding DNA: TGTGCCTTTAACAGGGGTCCTCTTTTTGAGCAGTTCTTC. Its translation: CAFNRGPLFEQFF.